These 8 T cell receptor beta chains share one sample of origin, sequenced in a study of blood T cell repertoires in COVID-19. Sequenced by immunoSEQ multiplex PCR; TCRdb stores in-frame clones only, minus some. The table records about 140,000 clones, about three quarters of them present only once. The sample was peripheral blood. The source is a woman aged 60 to 75 with acute or convalescent COVID-19.

The chain carries TRBV5-1 and TRBJ2-1; D may be TRBD1 (6 bases). CDR1 is SGHRS, CDR2 YFSETQ, per germline. V lost 1 base and J 1 base, leaving 12 bases between the germline ends. CDR3 length: 16 amino acids. CDR3 region: CASSLTGKGSYNEQFF. Here the CDR3 DNA reads TGCGCCAGCAGCTTGACAGGGAAAGGGTCCTACAATGAGCAGTTCTTC.

This rearrangement joins TRBV9 to TRBJ1-1; 7 bases are a match to TRBD1. The V gene's germline CDR1 is SGDLS and CDR2 YYNGEE. V lost 3 bases, J lost 4 bases, and 9 bases stayed unmatched. CDR3 length: 15 residues. In nucleotides, the CDR3 is TGTGCCAGCAGCGATAGACGCTCAGGGGGCACTGAAGCTTTCTTT. As protein: CASSDRRSGGTEAFF. The complete variable domain, with remaining parts taken from reference TRBV9 and TRBJ1-1, reads DSGVTQTPKHLITATGQRVTLRCSPRSGDLSVYWYQQSLDQGLQFLIQYYNGEERAKGNILERFSAQQFPDLHSELNLSSLELGDSALYFCASSDRRSGGTEAFFGQGTRLTVV.

J is TRBJ1-1 and V is TRBV5-1; possibly TRBD1 for D (6 bases). The V end was cut by 4 bases, the J end by 8 bases, with 15 bases between. The CDR3 runs 13 residues. Germline V gene lookup returns CDR1 SGHRS and CDR2 YFSETQ. Here the CDR3 DNA reads TGCGCCAGCAGCGAGGCAACAGGGCTCGAAGCTTTCTTT. Translated, it gives CASSEATGLEAFF.

This clone was counted only a few times. V and J are TRBV4-1 and TRBJ2-2, with 12 bases that match TRBD2. CDR3 length equals 18 residues. J lost 7 bases, V lost 4 bases, and 13 bases had no gene match. Germline CDR1 MGHRA, CDR2 YSYEKL. The CDR3 sequence is CASSPRDRLAGVGGELFF. For the CDR3, the DNA is TGCGCCAGCAGCCCCCGGGACCGACTAGCGGGAGTTGGCGGGGAGCTGTTTTTT.

There are a few counts of this clone. This rearrangement joins TRBV5-6 to TRBJ2-2; 8 bases match TRBD1. The CDR3 loop spans 16 amino acids. From germline, CDR1 is SGHDT and CDR2 YYEEEE. V shed 0 bases, J shed 7 bases, and the junction held 8 bases outside the gene matches. The CDR3 DNA follows: TGTGCCAGCAGCTTGGCCCACAGGGGGATGGACGGGGAGCTGTTTTTT. Protein product: CASSLAHRGMDGELFF.

This clone was seen a single time. The chain has TRBV9 and TRBJ2-7; 8 bases fit TRBD2. The CDR3 has 15 amino acids. Trimming at V came to 2 bases and at J to 2 bases, leaving 6 bases not matched to a gene. CDR1 is SGDLS, CDR2 YYNGEE, per germline. The CDR3 sequence: CASSVLAGHAYEQYF. The CDR3 DNA reads TGTGCCAGCAGCGTTTTAGCGGGACACGCCTACGAGCAGTACTTC.

The rearrangement links TRBV12-3 or TRBV12-4 to TRBJ2-2, with 7 bases aligning to TRBD2. The CDR3 consists of 13 residues. V dropped 3 bases and J dropped 6; count of bases not matched to a gene: 1. CDR3 residues: CASSLGGAGELFF. In DNA, the CDR3 is TGTGCCAGCAGTTTGGGAGGGGCCGGGGAGCTGTTTTTT.

The chain uses TRBV19 and TRBJ1-2; a weak D match, TRBD1 (5 bases). The V end was cut by 5 bases, the J end by 0 bases, with 19 bases between. Germline V lookup: CDR1 LNHDA, CDR2 SQIVND (reference sequence). The CDR3 contains 17 residues. In nucleotides, the CDR3 is TGTGCCAGTAGTTCACGGCAGGGAGGACCTTCTAACTATGGCTACACCTTC. Its translation is CASSSRQGGPSNYGYTF.